This entry features one TCR beta chain sequence. The data were taken from a study of blood T cell repertoires in COVID-19. The repertoire was sequenced with immunoSEQ multiplex PCR; TCRdb's copy has only in-frame clones and lacks some. The sample comprises about 150,000 clones, roughly 90% of which are singletons, and about 2% rests with the top ten. V lost 4 bases and J lost 3, with 14 bases in between. The CDR3 covers 15 residues. Germline CDR1 and CDR2: LGHNA and YSLEER. Sequencing was performed on peripheral blood. This sequence was found in a human donor in a cohort sampled during active COVID-19. The chain has TRBV4-3 and TRBJ2-3; D gene unclear. CDR3 sequence (DNA): TGCGCCAGCAGCCTTTCTCGGAGAGGAACAGATACGCAGTATTTT. The encoded protein is CASSLSRRGTDTQYF.